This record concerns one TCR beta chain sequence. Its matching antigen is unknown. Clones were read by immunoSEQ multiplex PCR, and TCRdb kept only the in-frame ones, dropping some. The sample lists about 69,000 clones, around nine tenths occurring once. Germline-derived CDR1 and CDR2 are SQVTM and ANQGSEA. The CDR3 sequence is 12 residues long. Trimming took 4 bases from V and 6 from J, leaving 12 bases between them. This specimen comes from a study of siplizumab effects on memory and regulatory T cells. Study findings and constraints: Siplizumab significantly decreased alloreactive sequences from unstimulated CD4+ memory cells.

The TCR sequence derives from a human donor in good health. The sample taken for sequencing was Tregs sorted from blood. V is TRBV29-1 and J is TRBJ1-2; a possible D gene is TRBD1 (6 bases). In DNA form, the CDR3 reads TGCAGCGTTGGGCAGGGGCCTGATGGCTACACCTTC. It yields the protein CSVGQGPDGYTF.